These 18 T cell receptor beta chains were all obtained from the same sample, sequenced in a study of CD8+ T cells in alopecia areata. It was with CD4, CD8alpha, NKG2D, NKG2ACE and other markers that pooled cutaneous lymph node cells were sorted. Isolated RNA was reverse transcribed into cDNA used as the sequencing template. Measured with immunoSEQ multiplex PCR; TCRdb has only the in-frame clones, and not every one. The sample was found to contain 290,000 or so clones, and every one recurs. Sequenced material: CD4+ T cells sorted from a lymph node. The receptors here all came from a C3H/HeJ mouse with alopecia areata. MHC haplotype: H2-k.

This clone turned up a few times. Mouse germline and gene names are used. With the read ending 4 residues before the CDR3 end, the germline J gene is used to fill in that end. Other nucleotide sequences in the sample specify the same CDR3. This rearrangement joins TRBV19 to TRBJ1-1, with D possibly TRBD1 on 6 matching bases. The germline V and J ends were trimmed by 2 bases and 1 base, with 9 bases remaining between them. Germline CDR1 reads FNHDT; CDR2 reads SITEND (reference sequence). This CDR3 has 14 residues. CDR3 sequence: CASSIRRGNTEVFF. The covered CDR3 bases are TGTGCCAGCAGTATCCGCAGGGGAAACACA. Together with reference TRBV19 and TRBJ1-1, the CDR3 gives the full variable domain: GGIITQTPKFLIGQEGQKLTLKCQQNFNHDTMYWYRQDSGKGLRLIYYSITENDLQKGDLSEGYDASREKKSSFSLTVTSAQKNEMAVFLCASSIRRGNTEVFFGKGTRLTVV.

Regarding this clone: Genes and germline are mouse. Read data end 4 residues before the CDR3 end; the end is taken from the germline J gene. This sequence joins TRBV13-1 and TRBJ1-2; 7 nucleotides agree with TRBD1. Trimming removed 4 bases from V and 4 bases from J; junction bases left unmatched: 7. Germline values: CDR1 NSHNY, CDR2 SYGAGN. The CDR3 has 14 residues. CDR3 loop: CASSMTGRGSDYTF. The CDR3 DNA, read in part, is TGTGCCAGCAGTATGACAGGGAGAGGCTCC.

This clone was counted ten times or more. The gene names given are mouse names. The read stops 4 residues short of the end of the CDR3; the missing end is completed from the germline J gene. This sample includes further DNA sequences coding for the same CDR3. The genes are TRBV13-1 and TRBJ2-1; D possibly corresponds to TRBD1 (6 bases). Trimming removed 3 bases from V and 0 bases from J, with 10 bases in between. Germline V gives CDR1 NSHNY, CDR2 SYGAGN. The CDR3 sequence is 15 residues long. This chain's CDR3 is CASSGGQYNYAEQFF. Incomplete CDR3 DNA: TGTGCCAGCAGTGGCGGACAGTATAACTATGCT.

Comment on this clone: Gene names are the mouse ones. The read terminates 4 residues before the CDR3 end, so the remaining end is supplied by the germline J gene. The chain uses TRBV13-1 and TRBJ2-3; 8 nucleotides line up with TRBD2. The CDR3 totals 15 residues. The germline V gene has CDR1 NSHNY and CDR2 SYGAGN. The CDR3 loop reads CASSDDGGALETLYF. CDR3 bases read: TGTGCCAGCAGTGATGACGGGGGGGCGCTAGAA.

This clone was recorded at least ten times. The gene symbols are mouse symbols. The read terminates 4 residues ahead of where the CDR3 ends, so the germline J gene completes it. The gene calls are TRBV17 and TRBJ2-3; 10 positions agree with TRBD1. Germline CDR1 MNHDT, CDR2 YYDKIL. V shed 7 bases and J 1 base; nucleotides not matched to a gene: 5. The CDR3 sequence is 15 residues long. CDR3 sequence: CASKDRGQGAETLYF. The sequenced part of the CDR3 DNA is TGTGCTAGCAAAGACAGGGGGCAAGGTGCAGAA. Combining the CDR3 with reference TRBV17 and TRBJ2-3 gives the whole variable domain DTTVKQNPRYKLARVGKPVNLICSQTMNHDTMYWYQKKPNQAPKLLLFYYDKILNREADTFEKFQSSRPNNSFCSLYIGSAGLEYSAMYLCASKDRGQGAETLYFGSGTRLTVL.

A remark on this clone: Gene names refer to mouse genes. The read finishes 4 residues shy of the CDR3 end, and the germline J gene is used to complete it. The rearrangement links TRBV19 to TRBJ1-1, with D perhaps matching TRBD1 (6 bases). Per germline, CDR1 FNHDT and CDR2 SITEND (reference sequence). This CDR3 is 11 amino acids long. The CDR3 here is CASRRDKEVFF. CDR3 DNA (partial): TGTGCCAGCCGTAGGGACAAA.

This clone was observed a few times. Gene names refer to mouse genes. The missing CDR3 end, 4 residues past where the read stops, is filled in from the germline J gene. This chain connects TRBV19 to TRBJ1-2; 10 positions agree with TRBD1. The V segment lost 3 bases and the J segment 4 bases; nucleotides outside the gene matches: 6. The CDR3 is 15 amino acids. Germline CDR1 is FNHDT and CDR2 is SITEND (reference sequence). CDR3 DNA, as far as it was read: TGTGCCAGCAGTAACCGGGACAGGGGCGGCTCC. This codes for CASSNRDRGGS. The full CDR3 protein is CASSNRDRGGSDYTF.

Concerning this clone: Gene names are mouse gene names. From the germline J gene comes the end of the CDR3, since the read stops 4 residues before it. This same CDR3 is encoded by further DNA sequences in the sample. V gene TRBV13-3 combines with J gene TRBJ1-2; TRBD1 aligns across 8 bases. The V gene end was trimmed by 3 bases and the J gene end by 4 bases; junction bases not matched to a gene: 2. From germline, CDR1 is NNHDY and CDR2 SYVADS. CDR3 size: 13 residues. CDR3 sequence: CASSGQGSSDYTF. The CDR3 DNA, read in part, is TGTGCCAGCAGTGGACAGGGGAGCTCC.

This clone was seen more than once but under ten times. Mouse names are used for the genes. The observed sequence ends 4 residues before the CDR3 terminus, with the missing tail filled in from the germline J gene. V is TRBV5 and J is TRBJ2-5, with TRBD1 identical over 8 bases. Germline V CDR1 and CDR2: LGHNA, YNLKQL (reference sequence). CDR3 length equals 13 residues. The covered CDR3 bases are TGTGCCAGCAGCCGACAGGGGAAAGAC. Its translation is CASSRQGKD. The entire CDR3 sequence reads CASSRQGKDTQYF.

Comments on this clone: Gene labels here are mouse ones. CDR3 bases read: TGTGCCAGCAGGGACAGGGAAGGGGAC. It yields the protein CASRDREGD. The entire CDR3 is CASRDREGDTQYF. The rearrangement joins TRBV13-3 to TRBJ2-5; 8 nucleotides match TRBD1. The DNA ends 4 residues before the CDR3 does, and the rest of the CDR3 is filled in from the germline J gene. Looked up from germline, CDR1 is NNHDY and CDR2 is SYVADS. This CDR3 is built from 13 residues.

This clone has a handful of counts. Germline and genes: mouse. The CDR3 is cut off 4 residues early in the read; its end comes from the germline J gene. Within the sample, other DNA sequences also encode this same CDR3. This chain uses TRBV31 with TRBJ2-2, with 8 nucleotides matching TRBD2. CDR1 GKSSPN and CDR2 SITVG come from the germline V gene. V lost 0 bases to trimming and J lost 1 base; unmatched junction nucleotides: 1. CDR3 length equals 15 residues. The CDR3 protein is CAWSLLGGNTGQLYF. Incomplete CDR3 DNA: TGTGCCTGGAGTCTCCTGGGGGGAAACACCGGG.

This clone appeared a few times. Genes and germline come from the mouse. Sequencing ends 4 residues short of the CDR3 end; the germline J gene provides the rest. The same CDR3 can be traced to other DNA sequences in this sample. This chain uses TRBV31 with TRBJ2-1, with 9 bases aligning to TRBD2. The CDR3 runs to 14 residues. The germline CDR1 and CDR2 sequences are GKSSPN and SITVG. The trim removed 3 bases at V and 1 base at J, leaving 1 base unmatched. CDR3 bases read: TGTGCCTGGAGGACTGGGGGAAACTATGCT. Protein product: CAWRTGGNYA. The entire CDR3 reads CAWRTGGNYAEQFF.

Note on this clone: Mouse names are used for the genes. The read falls 4 residues short of the CDR3 end, and the missing part is taken from the germline J gene. Other DNA sequences in this sample translate to the same CDR3. V and J are TRBV13-3 and TRBJ2-5, with TRBD2 matching 9 bases. The CDR3 covers 14 residues. V trimming: 5 bases; J trimming: 3 bases; junction bases outside the gene matches: 4. CDR1 is NNHDY and CDR2 is SYVADS in the germline V gene. The CDR3 DNA, read in part, is TGTGCCAGCAGCAGACTGGGGGATCAAGAC. It is translated as CASSRLGDQD. The entire CDR3 protein is CASSRLGDQDTQYF.

This clone came up a few times. All gene names here are mouse names. The read terminates 4 residues ahead of where the CDR3 ends, so the germline J gene completes it. The V gene is TRBV13-1, the J gene TRBJ2-1; D ambiguous. CDR1 is NSHNY, CDR2 SYGAGN, per germline. V was shortened by 4 bases and J by 0 bases, with 11 bases between the two germline ends. This CDR3 region has 15 residues. The CDR3 sequence is CASSPPTNNYAEQFF. The CDR3 DNA, read in part, is TGTGCCAGCAGTCCCCCGACAAATAACTATGCT.

In its sample, this clone was seen a few times. Gene names refer to mouse genes. Read coverage stops 4 residues before the CDR3 terminus; the germline J gene supplies the remainder. This chain connects TRBV1 to TRBJ2-5; 11 bases align to TRBD2. V dropped 0 bases and J dropped 3; count of bases not matched to a gene: 2. Germline CDR1 reads NSQYPW; CDR2 reads LRSPGD (reference sequence). The CDR3 sequence is 16 residues long. The part of the CDR3 DNA that was read is TGCACCTGCAGTGCAGAAGACTGGGGGGGTCAAGAC. This translates into CTCSAEDWGGQD. The whole CDR3 reads CTCSAEDWGGQDTQYF.

To note about this clone: The gene names given are mouse names. The CDR3 end is not reached by the read, which stops 4 residues before it; the germline J gene fills it in. The chain combines TRBV31 with TRBJ2-3; TRBD2 matches 8 bases. CDR1 and CDR2 from the germline V gene are GKSSPN and SITVG. This CDR3 is built from 15 residues. The trim removed 3 bases at V and 0 bases at J, leaving 5 bases unmatched. CDR3 in amino acids: CAWRHWGSSAETLYF. The sequenced CDR3 bases are TGTGCCTGGAGACACTGGGGGTCTAGTGCAGAA.

This clone was counted ten times or more. The genes are named according to mouse. The sequenced fragment ends 4 residues before the CDR3 boundary, so the rest is inferred from the germline J gene. Other DNA variants within this sample encode the same CDR3. V gene TRBV13-3 combines with J gene TRBJ1-1, with TRBD1 identical over 9 bases. This CDR3 has 12 residues. The germline gives CDR1 NNHDY, CDR2 SYVADS. The CDR3 spells CASSDRGREVFF. The CDR3 bases that were read are TGTGCCAGCAGCGACAGGGGGAGA.

As to this clone: Here the gene names and germline are mouse. The read gets to within 4 residues of the CDR3 end, and the germline J gene fills in the rest. This chain joins TRBV4 and TRBJ1-2, with a possible D match to TRBD1 (6 bases). This CDR3 spans 14 amino acids. V was shortened by 3 bases and J by 0 bases, with 8 bases between the two germline ends. Germline V gene data show CDR1 as LGHDT and CDR2 as YNNKQL (reference sequence). CDR3 sequence: CASSYRTANSDYTF. CDR3 DNA (partial): TGTGCCAGCAGCTATCGGACAGCAAACTCC.